Listed below are T cell receptor beta chains from one sample, sequenced in a study of cytomegalovirus exposure and HLA in healthy donors. TCRdb's copy holds only in-frame clones and misses some; the assay was immunoSEQ multiplex PCR. Of almost 200,000 clones in the sample, roughly 79% were seen once. The sequenced sample was PBMCs. The receptors originated from a young man in good health and CMV-seronegative. Both conserved end residues are part of each CDR3. A D gene is named only where the DNA matches it firmly. Only some rows state a clone size, as once, few, many or a class for expanded clones.

d_call	v_call	clone_size	j_call	cdr3_nt	cdr3_aa
TRBD1	TRBV5-4	.	TRBJ2-1	TGTGCCAGCAGCTTCCGGGACAGCTACAATGAGCAGTTCTTC	CASSFRDSYNEQFF
TRBD1	TRBV9	.	TRBJ2-7	TGTGCCAGCAGCGTGGGACAGGGAGCCTACGAGCAGTACTTC	CASSVGQGAYEQYF
.	TRBV7-9	.	TRBJ1-4	TGTGCCAGCAGCTTAGGGCCCGGGGGATTGGAAAAACTGTTTTTT	CASSLGPGGLEKLFF
.	TRBV6-5	.	TRBJ2-1	TGTGCCAGCGGGCGGGGCTCCTACAATGAGCAGTTCTTC	CASGRGSYNEQFF
TRBD1	TRBV4-1	.	TRBJ1-1	TGCGCCAGCAGCCAAGACGGACAGGACCTAGGCCGCGGTTCAGCTTTCTTT	CASSQDGQDLGRGSAFF
.	TRBV27	few	TRBJ2-7	TGTGCCAGCAGTTTATTTCTCGGACAGACCTACGAGCAGTACTTC	CASSLFLGQTYEQYF
TRBD2	TRBV27	.	TRBJ2-7	TGTGCCAGCGGACACGGACTAGCGGGAGAATTGGGCTACGAGCAGTACTTC	CASGHGLAGELGYEQYF
.	TRBV5-1	.	TRBJ2-7	TGCGCCAGCAGCTTGGTTGGACTCGACTACGAGCAGTACTTC	CASSLVGLDYEQYF
TRBD2	TRBV27	.	TRBJ2-3	TGTGCCAGCAGTTTACTCTGGCGGGAGGGTTCTAGCACAGATACGCAGTATTTT	CASSLLWREGSSTDTQYF
TRBD2	TRBV9	.	TRBJ2-4	TGTGCCAGCAGCGCCTCTGGGACTAGCGGGAGGGTCATTCAGTACTTC	CASSASGTSGRVIQYF
TRBD1	TRBV27	.	TRBJ1-2	TGTGCCAGCAGACCTACAGGGGACTATGGCTACACCTTC	CASRPTGDYGYTF
.	TRBV7-9	.	TRBJ1-1	TGTGCCAGCAGCTATGCAGGGGAGAACACTGAAGCTTTCTTT	CASSYAGENTEAFF
.	TRBV28	.	TRBJ2-2	TGTGCCAGCAGTCCCCCCCGTCGGAACACCGGGGAGCTGTTTTTT	CASSPPRRNTGELFF
TRBD1	TRBV28	.	TRBJ2-5	TGTGCCAGCAGGGACAGGGTCGGGGAGACCCAGTACTTC	CASRDRVGETQYF
TRBD1	TRBV7-9	.	TRBJ2-5	TGTGCCAGCCTCCTTGGGCCACAGGGGGGAGAAGAGACCCAGTACTTC	CASLLGPQGGEETQYF
.	TRBV28	once	TRBJ2-7	TGTGCCAGCAGTCTCGGACTGAAAGGTCTAGTCGAGCAGTACTTC	CASSLGLKGLVEQYF
.	TRBV5-1	.	TRBJ2-7	TGCGCCAGCAGCTGGGCAGTGGACAGACATGACTACGAGCAGTACTTC	CASSWAVDRHDYEQYF
.	TRBV2	.	TRBJ1-5	TGTGCCAGCAGCTCGGACATTGATCAGCCCCAGCATTTT	CASSSDIDQPQHF
TRBD1	TRBV27	.	TRBJ2-2	TGTGCCAGCAGGACAGGGAGCACCGGGGAGCTGTTTTTT	CASRTGSTGELFF
TRBD1	TRBV19	.	TRBJ2-4	TGTGCCAGTAGTAACCCCGGGGACAGTCTCAAAAACATTCAGTACTTC	CASSNPGDSLKNIQYF
TRBD1	TRBV6-5	.	TRBJ2-1	TGTGCCAGCGACGACAGGGTGGCACATCGCAATGAGCAGTTCTTC	CASDDRVAHRNEQFF
.	TRBV7-3	.	TRBJ1-3	TGTGCCAGCTCCGGAGGGCCTGGAAACACCATATATTTT	CASSGGPGNTIYF
.	TRBV7-9	.	TRBJ1-2	TGTGCCAGCAGCTTCACGTGGGCAGGGACTTATGGCTACACCTTC	CASSFTWAGTYGYTF
TRBD1	TRBV19	.	TRBJ2-4	TGTGCCAGTAGTATTTGGACAGGGGTTGAAAACATTCAGTACTTC	CASSIWTGVENIQYF
.	TRBV10-1	.	TRBJ1-5	TGCGCCAGCAGTACAGGATTGGGTCAGCCCCAGCATTTT	CASSTGLGQPQHF
TRBD1	TRBV28	.	TRBJ1-5	TGTGCCAGCAGTACTTGGACAGGGGGTCTTTATCAGCCCCAGCATTTT	CASSTWTGGLYQPQHF
.	TRBV7-2	.	TRBJ1-5	TGTGCCAGCAGCTTTTCAGGTAGCAATCAGCCCCAGCATTTT	CASSFSGSNQPQHF
.	TRBV10-3	once	TRBJ1-2	TGTGCCATCAGTGGGGGCAGTTTTGACTATGGCTACACCTTC	CAISGGSFDYGYTF
TRBD2	TRBV9	once	TRBJ2-5	TGTGCCAGCAGCGTTTCCAGCGGGAGCCAAGAGACCCAGTACTTC	CASSVSSGSQETQYF
.	TRBV21-1	.	TRBJ1-1	TGTGCCAGCAGCAAACTTTACAGGGGGCGGACTGAAGCTTTCTTT	CASSKLYRGRTEAFF
.	TRBV6-1	.	TRBJ2-7	TGTGCCAGCAGTGAACCCTATCGCGAGCAGTACTTC	CASSEPYREQYF
TRBD1	TRBV19	.	TRBJ2-1	TGTGCCAGTAGTATCCCAGGACAGGGGTATGAGCAGTTCTTC	CASSIPGQGYEQFF
.	TRBV28	.	TRBJ2-6	TGTGCCAGCAGTTTCGTTTGGAGCTCTGGGGCCAACGTCCTGACTTTC	CASSFVWSSGANVLTF
TRBD2	TRBV4-1	.	TRBJ2-7	TGCGCCAGCAGCCAAGTTACTAGCGGGCTCTACGAGCAGTACTTC	CASSQVTSGLYEQYF
TRBD1	TRBV27	.	TRBJ2-1	TGTGCCAGCACGACAGGGGACAATGAGCAGTTCTTC	CASTTGDNEQFF
TRBD1	TRBV10-3	.	TRBJ2-1	TGTGCCATCAGGGCCCCGGGACAGCATGCCAATGAGCAGTTCTTC	CAIRAPGQHANEQFF
.	TRBV5-1	.	TRBJ2-2	TGCGCCAGCAGCCCTGACAAGGGGGGGGGCACCGGGGAGCTGTTTTTT	CASSPDKGGGTGELFF
TRBD1	TRBV7-2	.	TRBJ1-2	TGTGCCAGCAGCTCAGCCGGACAGGGTATCTATGGCTACACCTTC	CASSSAGQGIYGYTF
.	TRBV4-1	.	TRBJ2-7	TGCGCCAGCAGCCAATTACACCGGACTACAACTTCCTACGAGCAGTACTTC	CASSQLHRTTTSYEQYF
.	TRBV28	.	TRBJ1-5	TGTGCCAGCAGTACCCACCGGGAGGGGCCCAATCAGCCCCAGCATTTT	CASSTHREGPNQPQHF
.	TRBV7-7	.	TRBJ2-3	TGTGCTAGCAGCCCCCAAACAACAGATACGCAGTATTTT	CASSPQTTDTQYF
TRBD2	TRBV5-6	.	TRBJ2-7	TGTGCCAGCAGCTTGGTCGGGTGGCGGGAGGACTCCTACGAGCAGTACTTC	CASSLVGWREDSYEQYF
TRBD1	TRBV9	.	TRBJ1-4	TGTGCCAGCAGCCGACAGGGGGTATCAACTAATGAAAAACTGTTTTTT	CASSRQGVSTNEKLFF
TRBD2	TRBV2	once	TRBJ2-1	TGTGCCAGCTGGGCTAGCGGGAGCAAAAGCTCCTACAATGAGCAGTTCTTC	CASWASGSKSSYNEQFF
.	TRBV5-4	.	TRBJ1-1	TGTGCCAGCAGCTTGGACACCAACACTGAAGCTTTCTTT	CASSLDTNTEAFF
TRBD1	TRBV7-9	.	TRBJ2-2	TGTGCCAGCAGCTTCCGGGACAGCGCCGGGGAGCTGTTTTTT	CASSFRDSAGELFF
TRBD2	TRBV29-1	.	TRBJ2-7	TGCAGCGTGGGACTAGCGGGTGTCTACGAGCAGTACTTC	CSVGLAGVYEQYF
.	TRBV5-1	.	TRBJ2-1	TGCGCCAGCAGCCTACTGACTGGGGGGAATGGGGAGCAGTTCTTC	CASSLLTGGNGEQFF